One and the same sample provided the 6 T cell receptor beta chains below, sequenced in a study of OX40 agonist ivuxolimab in advanced cancers. Libraries were prepared by immunoSEQ multiplex PCR; TCRdb keeps only in-frame clonotypes and omits some of them. The sample yields about 130,000 clones, 85% to 95% seen once. This sample comprised CD4+ or CD8+ T cells sorted from blood, obtained in a trial of the OX40 agonist ivuxolimab. These receptors were collected from an adult with an advanced solid tumor such as melanoma, head and neck, liver or kidney cancer.

V gene TRBV9 combines with J gene TRBJ1-3; maybe TRBD1 (6 bases). Germline V gene lookup returns CDR1 SGDLS and CDR2 YYNGEE. Trimming pared 3 bases from V and 6 bases from J, leaving 16 bases between. The CDR3 totals 15 residues. CDR3 sequence (DNA): TGTGCCAGCAGCGCCAGGGGTTTACATGAAAACACCATATATTTT. This codes for CASSARGLHENTIYF.

The chain combines TRBV2 with TRBJ2-1, with D unclear. V shed 7 bases and J shed 10 bases, with 20 bases lying between them. This CDR3 region has 14 residues. In germline, CDR1 is SNHLY, CDR2 FYNNEI. CDR3 sequence (DNA): TGTGCCAGCACCGCCGGGCGGCCTAAGTGGGAGCAGTTCTTC. This gives the protein CASTAGRPKWEQFF. Combining the CDR3 with reference TRBV2 and TRBJ2-1 gives the whole variable domain EPEVTQTPSHQVTQMGQEVILRCVPISNHLYFYWYRQILGQKVEFLVSFYNNEISEKSEIFDDQFSVERPDGSNFTLKIRSTKLEDSAMYFCASTAGRPKWEQFFGPGTRLTVL.

The CDR3 DNA reads as TGCGCCAGCAGTGCAGGGTCGGGTCAGCCCCAGCATTTT. This encodes CASSAGSGQPQHF. The chain uses TRBV10-2 and TRBJ1-5; D perhaps matches TRBD1 (5 bases). CDR1 is WSHSY, CDR2 SAAADI, per germline. V was shortened by 4 bases and J by 6 bases, with 10 bases between the two germline ends. This CDR3 is 13 amino acids long.

The chain recombines TRBV30 with TRBJ2-4; TRBD2 aligns across 7 bases. CDR3 length equals 12 residues. In germline, CDR1 is GTSNPN, CDR2 SVGIG (reference sequence). V shed 2 bases, J shed 11 bases, and the junction held 6 bases outside the gene matches. CDR3 DNA: TGTGCCTGGAGTATCTCTAGCGGAGTTCAGTACTTC. It translates to CAWSISSGVQYF.

J is TRBJ2-5 and V is TRBV5-1; 12 nucleotides align to TRBD1. The V gene's germline CDR1 is SGHRS and CDR2 YFSETQ. The J segment lost 5 bases and the V segment lost 4 bases, leaving 6 bases of the junction unmatched. There are 15 residues in the CDR3. The CDR3 sequence is CASSDGTGGMETQYF. In DNA form, the CDR3 reads TGCGCCAGCAGCGATGGGACAGGGGGCATGGAGACCCAGTACTTC.

This rearrangement joins TRBV5-6 to TRBJ2-5; D gene uncertain. Trimming left V 0 bases short and J 8 bases short, with 11 bases between. CDR1 SGHDT and CDR2 YYEEEE come from the germline V gene. This CDR3 has 13 amino acids. In nucleotides, the CDR3 is TGTGCCAGCAGCTTGGTGGCAGGATCAACCCAGTACTTC. The encoded protein is CASSLVAGSTQYF.